These T cell receptor beta chains were read from a single sample in a study of cytomegalovirus exposure and HLA in healthy donors. The table came from immunoSEQ multiplex PCR; TCRdb's copy has only in-frame clones and leaves some out. The data contain more than 80,000 clones, roughly 76% of them singletons. Input material: PBMCs. All receptors derive from a human donor in good health. CDR3s include the opening cysteine and the closing phenylalanine or tryptophan. The D gene is left open where the match is weak. Part of the rows lack a size; the others show once, few, many or a class for expanded clones.

.	TRBJ1-2	.	13	TRBV6-6	CASRPDSHYGYTF	TGTGCCAGCAGACCGGACAGTCACTATGGCTACACCTTC
.	TRBJ2-5	.	15	TRBV25-1	CASSSLAGTEETQYF	TGTGCCAGCAGCTCCTTAGCGGGGACAGAAGAGACCCAGTACTTC
.	TRBJ1-1	.	11	TRBV19	CASSRSEGAFF	TGTGCCAGTAGTAGATCTGAGGGAGCTTTCTTT
.	TRBJ2-7	.	13	TRBV13	CASGTRGVYEQYF	TGTGCCAGCGGGACAAGAGGGGTCTACGAGCAGTACTTC
TRBD1	TRBJ2-1	few	15	TRBV5-5	CASSFRDRVVNEQFF	TGTGCCAGCAGCTTCCGGGACAGGGTTGTCAATGAGCAGTTCTTC
.	TRBJ2-5	.	14	TRBV2	CASRTDTYQETQYF	TGTGCCAGCAGGACCGACACGTACCAAGAGACCCAGTACTTC
.	TRBJ1-6	.	16	TRBV28	CASSLVVRVYNSPLHF	TGTGCCAGCAGTTTAGTAGTCCGAGTATATAATTCACCCCTCCACTTT
TRBD2	TRBJ2-1	.	16	TRBV6-4	CASSEVAGGGHNEQFF	TGTGCCAGCAGTGAAGTTGCGGGAGGGGGCCACAATGAGCAGTTCTTC
.	TRBJ2-5	.	16	TRBV15	CATSRAGGSTQETQYF	TGTGCCACCAGCAGAGCCGGGGGAAGTACTCAAGAGACCCAGTACTTC
TRBD2	TRBJ2-2	.	13	TRBV27	CASGLAYTGELFF	TGTGCCAGCGGACTAGCTTACACCGGGGAGCTGTTTTTT